This T cell receptor beta chain was observed in a study of CD4 T cells in relation to SARS-CoV-2 and coronaviruses (dated by TCRdb to the early 2020s). Background on the whole study: In the ViraFEST assay, PBMCs were cultured with antigen for approximately 10 days, after which TCR beta CDR3s were sequenced to identify antigen-specific clonal expansions. A median age of roughly 35 years, with a range of about 20 to 75 years, was recorded for the full convalescent cohort of some 12 patients. Of the 12 convalescent patients, 8 were male and 4 were female, and two of the subjects were Hispanic. HLA restriction was mapped for shared crossreactive spike epitopes using patient-derived lymphoblastoid cell lines. At the level of individual TCR clonotypes, the study evaluated whether memory CD4+ T cells crossreact between the spike proteins of SARS-CoV-2 and those of common cold coronaviruses. Samples from a few pre-COVID donors and the naive versus memory experiments were sequenced with the Adaptive Biotechnologies TCR-sequencing kit; other data were Illumina-based. A different TCR-beta assay, based on Illumina, was used to sequence expansion assays from other donors in the study.

DNA from CEF-cultured naive and memory CD4+ T cells underwent immunoSEQ TCR-beta sequencing at survey level. The authors' pipeline ran thus. During preprocessing, nonproductive sequences were removed, along with CDR3s that did not begin with C, did not end with F or W, or were shorter than 7 amino acids. The MANAFEST web app identified antigen-specific clonotypes based on expansion compared with the reference and other culture wells. To be counted as positive, a clone had to show significant expansion compared with the reference culture, at an FDR below 0.05, in 2 of 3 replicate wells. To be called positive, a clone also had to show significant expansion compared with every other tandem well and an odds ratio greater than 5. Cultured and uncultured naive and memory CD4+ repertoires were searched for previously identified spike- and CEF-reactive CDR3s. CDR3 homology was quantified as pairwise Levenshtein distance, calculated with the stringdist R package after three terminal residues were trimmed from each end. The immuneACCESS repertoire file appears here via TCRdb, limited to in-frame rearrangements. These files lack a portion of the clones; in checked studies, under half of the deficit traces to unresolved V genes, and the cause of the others is not known. Clone size and the V and J calls come from that table; the DNA yielded D and trimming. Here the sample has around 30,000 clones; around 76% occur a single time. Around 3.7% of the sample comes from the top ten.

Naive and memory CD4+ T cells were separated from cryopreserved PBMCs through CD4 enrichment, which was followed by EasySep naive CD4+ T cell enrichment. For around ten days, 80,000 to 100,000 sorted naive or memory CD4+ T cells were cultured together with CEF peptides and T cell-depleted PBMCs at a 1:1 ratio. In general, every peptide culture condition was set up in three replicate wells. PBMCs were isolated from leukapheresis product or whole blood by Ficoll-Paque PLUS gradient centrifugation. PBMCs were either used fresh in the expansion assay or cryopreserved at -140 degrees C. The QIAamp Micro DNA Kit was used to extract genomic DNA from the CD4+ T cells. As regards this clone: Its specific antigen is unknown. Base quality data are lacking; no much larger clone is found one base away.

The CDR3 contains 14 residues, cysteine and phenylalanine counted. Kept here is only the CDR3 DNA, which spans 42 bases and is read in frame from base 1. The germline V gene sets CDR1 to SGHVS and CDR2 to FQNEAQ. Clipping removes 5 bases from V and 1 base from J, with 4 as the unmatched junction base count. Here is what the overall study found, with its caveats: In roughly two thirds of donors, memory CD4+ clonotypes turned up that crossrecognized SARS-CoV-2 and at least one common cold coronavirus spike. Crossreactive clones showed significantly weaker SARS-CoV-2-driven expansion than monoreactive clones, consistent with antigenic imprinting. Since the crossreactivity analysis centred on spike protein, crossreactivity against other viral proteins was not assessed. Naive versus memory sequencing indicated that memory recall responses, rather than primary responses primed during culture, are detected by the assay. Small numbers of patients and of tested TCRs were a limitation of the study. Pre-pandemic and post-infection samples were not both contributed by any donor, so tracing of the source of pre-existing responses was limited.

The receptor was derived from an adult with COVID-19. Sequenced material: memory CD4+ T cells from PBMCs, cultured in vitro. The sample's cell subset or site label, decoded: memory (non-naive) CD4+ T cells. The chain employs TRBV7-8 and TRBJ1-1; TRBD1 aligns with 7 central bases. The nucleotides read TGTGCCAGCAGCCCAGGGGGGCGGAACACTGAAGCTTTCTTT. Its translation reads: CASSPGGRNTEAFF.